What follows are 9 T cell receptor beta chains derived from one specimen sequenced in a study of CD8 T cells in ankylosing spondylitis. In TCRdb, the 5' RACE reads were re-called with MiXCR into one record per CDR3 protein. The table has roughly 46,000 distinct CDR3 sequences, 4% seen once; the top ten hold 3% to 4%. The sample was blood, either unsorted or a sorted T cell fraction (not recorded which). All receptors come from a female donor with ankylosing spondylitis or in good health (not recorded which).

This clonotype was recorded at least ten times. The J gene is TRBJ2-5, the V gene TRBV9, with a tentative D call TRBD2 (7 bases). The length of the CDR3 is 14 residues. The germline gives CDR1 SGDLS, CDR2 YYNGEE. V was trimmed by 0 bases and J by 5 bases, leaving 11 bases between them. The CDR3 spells CASSVGGGAETQYF. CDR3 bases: TGTGCCAGCAGCGTAGGAGGGGGGGCGGAGACCCAGTACTTC.

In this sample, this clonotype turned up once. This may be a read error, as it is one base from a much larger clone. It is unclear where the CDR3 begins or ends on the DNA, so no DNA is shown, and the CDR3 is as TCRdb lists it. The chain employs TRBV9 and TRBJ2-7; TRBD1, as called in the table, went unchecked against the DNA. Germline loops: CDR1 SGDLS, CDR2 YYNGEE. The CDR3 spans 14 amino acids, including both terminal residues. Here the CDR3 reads CASSVGLGAYEQNF.

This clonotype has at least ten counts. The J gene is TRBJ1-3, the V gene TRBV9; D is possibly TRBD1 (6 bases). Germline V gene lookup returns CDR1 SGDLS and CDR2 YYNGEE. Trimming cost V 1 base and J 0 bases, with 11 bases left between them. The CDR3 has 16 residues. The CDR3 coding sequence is TGTGCCAGCAGCGTAAAGGGGGAAAACTCTGGAAACACCATATATTTT. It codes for CASSVKGENSGNTIYF. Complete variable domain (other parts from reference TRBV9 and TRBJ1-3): DSGVTQTPKHLITATGQRVTLRCSPRSGDLSVYWYQQSLDQGLQFLIQYYNGEERAKGNILERFSAQQFPDLHSELNLSSLELGDSALYFCASSVKGENSGNTIYFGEGSWLTVV.

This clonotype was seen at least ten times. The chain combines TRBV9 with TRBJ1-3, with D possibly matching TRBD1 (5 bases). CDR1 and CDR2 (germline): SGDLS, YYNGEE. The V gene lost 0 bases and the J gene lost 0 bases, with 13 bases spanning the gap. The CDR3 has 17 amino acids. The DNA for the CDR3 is TGTGCCAGCAGCGTAGATCCAGGGAGGGACTCTGGAAACACCATATATTTT. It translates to CASSVDPGRDSGNTIYF.

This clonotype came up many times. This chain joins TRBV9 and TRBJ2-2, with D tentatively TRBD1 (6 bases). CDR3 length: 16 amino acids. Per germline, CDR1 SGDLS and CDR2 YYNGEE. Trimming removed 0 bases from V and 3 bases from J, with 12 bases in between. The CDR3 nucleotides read TGTGCCAGCAGCGTAGCCCCACAGGGTTACACCGGGGAGCTGTTTTTT. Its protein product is CASSVAPQGYTGELFF.

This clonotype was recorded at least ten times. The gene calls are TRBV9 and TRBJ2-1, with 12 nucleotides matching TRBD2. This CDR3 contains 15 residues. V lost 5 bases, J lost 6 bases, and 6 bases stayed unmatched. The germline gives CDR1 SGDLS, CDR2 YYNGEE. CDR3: CASSRTSGGPNEQFF. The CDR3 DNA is TGTGCCAGCAGTAGAACTAGCGGGGGGCCCAATGAGCAGTTCTTC.

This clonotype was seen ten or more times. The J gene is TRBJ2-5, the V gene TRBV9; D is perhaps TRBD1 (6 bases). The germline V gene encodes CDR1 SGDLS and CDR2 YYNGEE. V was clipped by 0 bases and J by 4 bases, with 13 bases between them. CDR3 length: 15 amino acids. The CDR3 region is CASSVAPSGAETQYF. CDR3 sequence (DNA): TGTGCCAGCAGCGTAGCTCCCTCAGGGGCAGAGACCCAGTACTTC.

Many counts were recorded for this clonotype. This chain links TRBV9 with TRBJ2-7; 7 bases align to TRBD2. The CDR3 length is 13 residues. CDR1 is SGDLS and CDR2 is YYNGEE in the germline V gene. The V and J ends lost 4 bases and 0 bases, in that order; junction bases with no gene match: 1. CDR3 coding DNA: TGTGCCAGCAGCCGGGGGGACTCCTACGAGCAGTACTTC. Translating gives CASSRGDSYEQYF.

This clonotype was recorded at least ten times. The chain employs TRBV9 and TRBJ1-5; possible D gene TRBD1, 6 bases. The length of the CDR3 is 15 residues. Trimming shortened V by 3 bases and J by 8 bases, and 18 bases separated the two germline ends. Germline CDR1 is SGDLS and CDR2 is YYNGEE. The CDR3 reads CASSASDSPLEPQHF. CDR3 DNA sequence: TGTGCCAGCAGCGCGTCGGACAGTCCTCTCGAGCCCCAGCATTTT.